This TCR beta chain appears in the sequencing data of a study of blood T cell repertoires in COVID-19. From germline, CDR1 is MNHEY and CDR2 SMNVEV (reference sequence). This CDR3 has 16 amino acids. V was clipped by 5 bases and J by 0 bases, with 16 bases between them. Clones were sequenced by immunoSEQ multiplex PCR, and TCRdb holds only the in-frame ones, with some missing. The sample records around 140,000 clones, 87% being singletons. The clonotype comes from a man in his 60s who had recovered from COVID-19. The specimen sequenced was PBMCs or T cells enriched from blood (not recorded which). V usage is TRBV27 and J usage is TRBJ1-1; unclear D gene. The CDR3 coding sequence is TGTGCCAGCAGTCGTCCCCCGACTAGCGTGAACACTGAAGCTTTCTTT. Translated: CASSRPPTSVNTEAFF.